The 23 T cell receptor beta chains presented below share a single source sample, sequenced in a study of blood T cells in healthy people across ages. Through a sample-barcoded 5' primer and a J-beta primer mix, a second PCR was run for roughly 7 to 11 cycles. TCRdb passed the 5' RACE reads through MiXCR, listing each CDR3 protein once. The repertoire has more than 1,400,000 distinct CDR3 sequences, 42% of them found once; the top ten carry 7% to 9.5%. Sequencing input: blood. These receptor sequences come from a young woman in good health.

This clonotype was picked up a small number of times. The V call is TRBV5-1, the J call TRBJ1-1; the D is unclear. This CDR3 comprises 15 residues. Per the germline V gene, CDR1 is SGHRS and CDR2 is YFSETQ. The V gene lost 0 bases and the J gene lost 2 bases, with 11 bases spanning the gap. The CDR3, as DNA: TGCGCCAGCAGCTTGGCCCCCGAGTACAACACTGAAGCTTTCTTT. It yields the protein CASSLAPEYNTEAFF.

The V and J genes are TRBV9 and TRBJ2-7; 8 positions agree with TRBD2. The DNA matches TRBJ2-5 better at its end, which makes the J call doubtful. The germline V gene encodes CDR1 SGDLS and CDR2 YYNGEE. The CDR3 length is 17 residues. In nucleotides, the CDR3 is TGTGCCAGCAGCGTAACGAGCGGGAGAGTATGGGAAGAGACCCAGTACTTC. Amino acid sequence: CASSVTSGRVWEETQYF.

The chain joins TRBV7-2 to TRBJ2-5, with TRBD1 identical over 8 bases. V trimming: 6 bases; J trimming: 5 bases; junction bases outside the gene matches: 11. The CDR3 is 15 residues long. The V gene's germline CDR1 is SGHTA and CDR2 FQGNSA. The CDR3 sequence: CASRFTQGAMETQYF. The CDR3 DNA follows: TGTGCCAGCAGATTCACCCAGGGGGCGATGGAGACCCAGTACTTC.

The chain couples TRBV10-3 to TRBJ2-1; 7 nucleotides agree with TRBD2. The V segment lost 5 bases and the J segment 15 bases; nucleotides outside the gene matches: 13. This CDR3 is 13 amino acids long. The germline V gene encodes CDR1 ENHRY and CDR2 SYGVKD. CDR3 sequence (DNA): TGTGCCATCAGTAGCGGGACCGAAAATGAGGGGTTCTTC. Translation gives CAISSGTENEGFF.

V gene TRBV6-1 combines with J gene TRBJ2-7, with a weak D call TRBD2 (7 bases). V dropped 7 bases and J dropped 7 bases, with 32 bases sitting between them. The V gene's germline CDR1 is MNHNS and CDR2 SASEGT. The CDR3 is 18 amino acids. The CDR3 loop is CASTTRRGASPTYNEQYF. The CDR3 coding sequence is TGTGCCAGCACTACCCGACGGGGGGCCTCTCCAACGTACAATGAGCAGTACTTC.

The genes are TRBV7-2 and TRBJ2-7, with D possibly being TRBD1 (6 bases). The CDR3 contains 16 residues. V gave up 5 bases and J gave up 2 bases, with 19 bases separating them. CDR1 is SGHTA and CDR2 is FQGNSA in the germline V gene. The CDR3 DNA reads TGTGCCAGCAGCACTTCCCGACAGGAACCAACCTACGAGCAGTACTTC. Protein: CASSTSRQEPTYEQYF.

This clonotype was detected only a few times. The rearrangement joins TRBV10-3 to TRBJ2-7; 7 bases align to TRBD2. CDR3 length: 11 residues. Germline V gives CDR1 ENHRY, CDR2 SYGVKD. Trimming at V came to 4 bases and at J to 6 bases, leaving 0 bases not matched to a gene. The chain's CDR3 is CAISGGSEQYF. Here the CDR3 DNA reads TGTGCCATCAGTGGCGGGAGCGAGCAGTACTTC.

The table lists this clonotype with a few counts. This chain joins TRBV12-5 and TRBJ2-1; a possible D gene is TRBD1 (5 bases). Germline V gene lookup returns CDR1 LGHNT and CDR2 FRNRAP. Trimming took off 2 bases at V and 8 bases at J, with 19 bases between the two ends. The CDR3 spans 16 residues. CDR3 protein: CASGLIRGPNVDEQFF. CDR3 DNA: TGTGCTAGTGGTTTGATAAGGGGCCCTAATGTAGATGAGCAGTTCTTC.

This clonotype was found a few times. This chain uses TRBV5-1 with TRBJ1-6; no clear D. The CDR3 is 16 residues long. Between the trimmed V and J ends, which lost 1 base and 8 bases, there was a span of 16 bases. CDR1 and CDR2 from the germline V gene are SGHRS and YFSETQ. The chain's CDR3 is CASSLSAGWGHSPLHF. CDR3 in DNA: TGCGCCAGCAGCTTGTCTGCAGGCTGGGGTCATTCACCCCTCCACTTT.

The chain couples TRBV7-9 to TRBJ2-5; 8 bases are shared with TRBD2. The germline gives CDR1 SEHNR, CDR2 FQNEAQ (reference sequence). The CDR3 extends over 16 amino acids. The V segment lost 5 bases and the J segment 3 bases; nucleotides outside the gene matches: 11. The CDR3 loop reads CASSREGNRPEETQYF. DNA of the CDR3: TGTGCCAGCAGCCGGGAGGGTAACCGACCTGAAGAGACCCAGTACTTC. The full variable domain, completed using reference TRBV7-9 and TRBJ2-5, is DTGVSQNPRHKITKRGQNVTFRCDPISEHNRLYWYRQTLGQGPEFLTYFQNEAQLEKSRLLSDRFSAERPKGSFSTLEIQRTEQGDSAMYLCASSREGNRPEETQYFGPGTRLLVL.

This clonotype was detected a few times. This chain links TRBV11-2 with TRBJ2-7; maybe TRBD1 (5 bases). The V gene lost 0 bases and the J gene lost 5 bases, with 11 bases spanning the gap. CDR1 and CDR2 from the germline V gene are SGHAT and FQNNGV. This CDR3 is 14 amino acids long. The CDR3 DNA reads as TGTGCCAGCAGCTTAGACGGACACGTAGACGAGCAGTACTTC. Amino acids: CASSLDGHVDEQYF.

This clonotype was recorded a few times. V is TRBV4-1 and J is TRBJ2-4, with 7 bases lining up with TRBD2. Germline CDR1 and CDR2: MGHRA and YSYEKL. The CDR3 totals 16 residues. The V and J ends lost 1 base and 0 bases, in that order; junction bases with no gene match: 3. The CDR3 region is CASSQASGLAKNIQYF. The CDR3 DNA follows: TGCGCCAGCAGCCAAGCTAGCGGCCTAGCCAAAAACATTCAGTACTTC.

CDR3 sequence: CSAREPPSNEQFF. DNA for the CDR3: TGCAGTGCTAGAGAACCCCCCTCCAATGAGCAGTTCTTC. The rearrangement joins TRBV20-1 to TRBJ2-1; D is unresolved. CDR3 length: 13 residues. Germline lookup yields CDR1 DFQATT and CDR2 SNEGSKA (reference sequence). Trimming shortened V by 0 bases and J by 6 bases, and 9 bases separated the two germline ends.

This clonotype has just a few counts. V and J are TRBV5-8 and TRBJ2-1; 9 nucleotides match TRBD1. J was trimmed by 10 bases and V by 3 bases; bases with no gene match: 14. CDR3 size: 16 residues. Germline loops: CDR1 SGHTS, CDR2 YDEGEE. The CDR3, as DNA: TGTGCCAGCAGCTGGGGTACCGGGACAGGGACCTACGAGCAGTTCTTC. This sequence encodes CASSWGTGTGTYEQFF. The whole variable domain, remainder taken from reference TRBV5-8 and TRBJ2-1, is EAGVTQSPTHLIKTRGQQATLRCSPISGHTSVYWYQQALGLGLQFLLWYDEGEERNRGNFPPRFSGRQFPNYSSELNVNALELEDSALYLCASSWGTGTGTYEQFFGPGTRLTVL.

The CDR3 here is CASSLSATENYGYTF. DNA of the CDR3: TGTGCCAGCAGCTTATCTGCAACAGAGAACTATGGCTACACCTTC. The chain links TRBV7-9 to TRBJ1-2; D is unclear. CDR1 is SEHNR and CDR2 is FQNEAQ in the germline V gene (reference sequence). V was pared by 2 bases and J by 2 bases, with 12 bases between. CDR3 length: 15 residues.

The gene calls are TRBV3-1 and TRBJ2-1, with a possible D match to TRBD2 (6 bases). Germline V gives CDR1 LGHDT, CDR2 YNNKEL (reference sequence). The CDR3 is 18 amino acids. Between the trimmed V and J ends, which lost 0 bases and 0 bases, there was a span of 15 bases. The CDR3 DNA is TGTGCCAGCAGCCAAGATTACCGGAGGGAGAGCTCCTACAATGAGCAGTTCTTC. Its translation: CASSQDYRRESSYNEQFF.

The gene calls are TRBV3-1 and TRBJ2-5; 10 bases fit TRBD2. Germline values: CDR1 LGHDT, CDR2 YNNKEL (reference sequence). V lost 4 bases to trimming and J lost 5 bases; unmatched junction nucleotides: 7. This CDR3 contains 15 residues. The CDR3 here is CASSLSGGADETQYF. The DNA of the CDR3 is TGTGCCAGCAGCCTCAGCGGGGGGGCTGATGAGACCCAGTACTTC.

This clonotype was seen a few times. V usage is TRBV20-1 and J usage is TRBJ2-1; TRBD2 matches at 12 bases. The CDR3 runs to 16 residues. With 5 bases clipped from V and 0 bases from J, the junction kept 5 bases outside the gene matches. Looked up from germline, CDR1 is DFQATT and CDR2 is SNEGSKA (reference sequence). This chain's CDR3 is CSALPTSGSSYNEQFF. The CDR3 DNA sequence: TGCAGTGCTTTGCCGACTAGCGGGAGCTCCTACAATGAGCAGTTCTTC.

A remark on this clonotype: One end of the junction does not line up with germline, which may come from a read error. The chain is built from TRBV6-6 and TRBJ1-5; D is undetermined. Germline V gene sequence: CDR1 MNHNY, CDR2 SVGAGI (reference sequence). The CDR3 covers 13 residues. The CDR3: CACRTAPNQPQHF. The CDR3 DNA sequence: TGTGCCTGCAGGACGGCACCTAATCAGCCCCAGCATTTT.

The rearrangement uses TRBV5-1 and TRBJ2-1; D might be TRBD2 (6 bases). Germline CDR1 and CDR2: SGHRS and YFSETQ. Trimming stripped 4 bases from V and 4 bases from J, with 9 bases between. This CDR3 contains 13 residues. In DNA, the CDR3 is TGCGCCAGCAGCGTAGCGGTATACAATGAGCAGTTCTTC. It is translated as CASSVAVYNEQFF.

Only a few counts were recorded for this clonotype. The chain couples TRBV7-9 to TRBJ2-2, with D unresolved. CDR1 SEHNR and CDR2 FQNEAQ come from the germline V gene (reference sequence). This CDR3 has 16 amino acids. V lost 8 bases and J lost 5, with 21 bases in between. The CDR3 sequence is CASVSEKAKKTGELFF. As DNA, the CDR3 is TGTGCCAGCGTCTCAGAAAAGGCAAAGAAGACCGGGGAGCTGTTTTTT.

This clonotype showed up just a few times. This chain links TRBV2 with TRBJ2-3, with a tentative D call TRBD1 (5 bases). This CDR3 contains 14 residues. V gave up 5 bases and J gave up 4 bases, with 13 bases separating them. The germline CDR1 and CDR2 sequences are SNHLY and FYNNEI. The CDR3 loop reads CASSFLQAADTQYF. CDR3 coding DNA: TGTGCCAGCAGTTTTCTACAGGCGGCAGATACGCAGTATTTT.

The V and J genes are TRBV5-1 and TRBJ2-7; D is perhaps TRBD1 (5 bases). The CDR3 length is 14 residues. Trimming pared 4 bases from V and 0 bases from J, leaving 11 bases between. Looked up from germline, CDR1 is SGHRS and CDR2 is YFSETQ. CDR3 sequence reads: CASSPPGFSYEQYF. CDR3 nucleotides: TGCGCCAGCAGCCCACCAGGGTTCTCCTACGAGCAGTACTTC.